These 21 T cell receptor beta chains were all obtained from the same sample, sequenced in a study of cytomegalovirus exposure and HLA in healthy donors. Some clones are missing from TCRdb's copy, which holds only in-frame ones; the method was immunoSEQ multiplex PCR. The table includes 150,000 or so clones, roughly nine tenths detected once. The material sequenced was PBMCs. The receptors derive from a woman younger than 30 in good health and CMV-seronegative.

The chain couples TRBV7-8 to TRBJ1-6, with D perhaps matching TRBD1 (6 bases). The ends were cut back, 5 bases at V and 10 bases at J, with 15 bases in the middle. This CDR3 spans 14 amino acids. Germline V gene sequence: CDR1 SGHVS, CDR2 FQNEAQ. The CDR3 DNA is TGTGCCAGCAGCCGGGCACAGGGCGGATCACCCCTCCACTTT. It yields the protein CASSRAQGGSPLHF.

This rearrangement joins TRBV15 to TRBJ1-4; D perhaps matches TRBD1 (5 bases). CDR1 and CDR2 from the germline V gene are LNHNV and YYDKDF (reference sequence). This CDR3 is 12 amino acids long. Deletions cut 6 bases from V and 8 bases from J, with 10 bases between. The CDR3, as DNA: TGTGCCACCAGTGGGGCGGAGGAAAAACTGTTTTTT. This sequence encodes CATSGAEEKLFF.

J is TRBJ1-1 and V is TRBV27; 7 nucleotides line up with TRBD1. Trimming took 3 bases from V and 7 from J; bases not matched to a gene: 11. Germline loops: CDR1 MNHEY, CDR2 SMNVEV (reference sequence). This CDR3 region has 15 residues. DNA of the CDR3: TGTGCCAGCAGTTTGTATAGGGGGCCGACCGTTGAAGCTTTCTTT. It translates to CASSLYRGPTVEAFF.

This sequence joins TRBV5-1 and TRBJ1-1, with TRBD1 as a possible D gene (5 bases). The CDR3 sequence is 14 residues long. V was shortened by 2 bases and J by 6 bases, with 14 bases between the two germline ends. The germline gives CDR1 SGHRS, CDR2 YFSETQ. The CDR3 region is CASSFSQGQAEAFF. The DNA for the CDR3 is TGCGCCAGCAGCTTCTCCCAGGGTCAGGCTGAAGCTTTCTTT.

In its sample, this clone was seen a few times. For the CDR3, the DNA is TGTGCCATCAGTGAGTCGACAGTCTACAATGAGCAGTTCTTC. Residues: CAISESTVYNEQFF. The gene calls are TRBV10-3 and TRBJ2-1, with D perhaps matching TRBD1 (5 bases). The V end was cut by 0 bases, the J end by 3 bases, with 6 bases between. CDR1 is ENHRY and CDR2 is SYGVKD in the germline V gene. The CDR3 loop spans 14 amino acids.

The gene calls are TRBV29-1 and TRBJ2-1, with D unresolved. Germline values: CDR1 SQVTM, CDR2 ANQGSEA. This CDR3 is 12 amino acids long. With 4 bases removed from V and 0 bases from J, the gap between germline ends came to 4 bases. The CDR3 DNA reads as TGCAGCGTTGCTAGCTCCTACAATGAGCAGTTCTTC. Translation gives CSVASSYNEQFF.

The CDR3 DNA reads TGTGCCAGCAGCGTCCGGGACAAGCTTTCACCTGGGGCCAACGTCCTGACTTTC. As protein: CASSVRDKLSPGANVLTF. The gene calls are TRBV9 and TRBJ2-6, with D perhaps TRBD1 (6 bases). CDR3 size: 18 residues. The V end lost 2 bases, the J end lost 2 bases, and 17 bases lay between the germline ends. The V gene's germline CDR1 is SGDLS and CDR2 YYNGEE. Combining the CDR3 with reference TRBV9 and TRBJ2-6 gives the whole variable domain DSGVTQTPKHLITATGQRVTLRCSPRSGDLSVYWYQQSLDQGLQFLIQYYNGEERAKGNILERFSAQQFPDLHSELNLSSLELGDSALYFCASSVRDKLSPGANVLTFGAGSRLTVL.

V gene TRBV5-1 combines with J gene TRBJ2-2; 11 positions agree with TRBD2. J gave up 1 base and V 6 bases, and 5 bases lay outside the gene matches. This CDR3 is 16 amino acids long. Germline values: CDR1 SGHRS, CDR2 YFSETQ. This CDR3 is CASNPGLAGNTGELFF. The CDR3 DNA reads TGCGCCAGCAACCCCGGACTAGCGGGGAACACCGGGGAGCTGTTTTTT.

A note on this clone: Other DNA sequences from this sample encode an identical CDR3 as well. The CDR3 protein is CASSGQGNTEAFF. In DNA form, the CDR3 reads TGTGCCAGCAGTGGACAGGGGAACACTGAAGCTTTCTTT. V gene TRBV2 combines with J gene TRBJ1-1; TRBD1 matches 7 bases. The V and J ends lost 4 bases and 1 base, in that order; junction bases with no gene match: 0. Germline values: CDR1 SNHLY, CDR2 FYNNEI. The CDR3 length is 13 residues. The whole variable domain, filled in from reference TRBV2 and TRBJ1-1, reads EPEVTQTPSHQVTQMGQEVILRCVPISNHLYFYWYRQILGQKVEFLVSFYNNEISEKSEIFDDQFSVERPDGSNFTLKIRSTKLEDSAMYFCASSGQGNTEAFFGQGTRLTVV.

The chain carries TRBV7-9 and TRBJ2-7; TRBD2 might be the D (6 bases). With 11 bases removed from V and 7 bases from J, the gap between germline ends came to 18 bases. Germline V gives CDR1 SEHNR, CDR2 FQNEAQ (reference sequence). CDR3 length: 12 residues. The chain's CDR3 is CAGRLGEREQYF. The CDR3 DNA follows: TGTGCCGGCCGACTAGGAGAAAGGGAGCAGTACTTC.

A few counts support this clone. The V call is TRBV29-1, the J call TRBJ2-3; tentatively, D is TRBD2 (5 bases). Germline assignment: CDR1 SQVTM and CDR2 ANQGSEA. The CDR3 totals 11 residues. The V and J ends lost 7 bases and 9 bases respectively, with 14 bases between them. The CDR3 DNA reads as TGCAGCGCGGGGTATGAATGGACGCAGTATTTT. Translated, it gives CSAGYEWTQYF.

The gene calls are TRBV11-3 and TRBJ1-3; 7 nucleotides match TRBD1. Per the germline V gene, CDR1 is SGHNT and CDR2 is YENEEA. The junction had 4 bases not matched to a gene; V was cut back by 5 bases and J by 0 bases. This CDR3 is 15 amino acids long. CDR3 DNA sequence: TGTGCCAGCAGCCAGGGGGACGCCTCTGGAAACACCATATATTTT. Translated: CASSQGDASGNTIYF.

This clone has just a few counts. Within the sample, other DNA sequences also encode this same CDR3. The chain recombines TRBV5-4 with TRBJ1-4; 9 nucleotides match TRBD1. V trimming: 2 bases; J trimming: 8 bases; junction bases outside the gene matches: 4. Germline V gene data show CDR1 as SGHNT and CDR2 as YYREEE (reference sequence). The CDR3 totals 14 residues. The CDR3 DNA follows: TGTGCCAGCAGCTTACAGGGGGCGGGAGAAAAACTGTTTTTT. Its translation is CASSLQGAGEKLFF.

CDR3 residues: CASSSRTGMEETQYF. CDR3 nucleotide sequence: TGTGCCAGCAGCTCAAGGACAGGCATGGAAGAGACCCAGTACTTC. This sequence joins TRBV13 and TRBJ2-5; TRBD1 agrees at 7 bases. The CDR3 is made up of 15 amino acids. V lost 4 bases and J lost 3; bases outside the gene matches: 8. In germline, CDR1 is PRHDT, CDR2 FYEKMQ (reference sequence).

This chain uses TRBV6-1 with TRBJ2-7, with 12 nucleotides matching TRBD1. The CDR3 covers 14 residues. Germline assignment: CDR1 MNHNS and CDR2 SASEGT. J was trimmed by 2 bases and V by 9 bases; bases with no gene match: 5. CDR3 region: CASPGTGGPYEQYF. CDR3 coding DNA: TGTGCCAGTCCGGGGACAGGGGGCCCCTACGAGCAGTACTTC.

The rearrangement joins TRBV5-1 to TRBJ2-1; 11 nucleotides line up with TRBD2. This CDR3 has 16 residues. V lost 4 bases and J lost 6; bases outside the gene matches: 9. Germline CDR1 is SGHRS and CDR2 is YFSETQ. CDR3 nucleotide sequence: TGCGCCAGCAGCGCATACTCTAGCGGGGGGTTCAATGAGCAGTTCTTC. As protein: CASSAYSSGGFNEQFF. Variable domain in full (rest from reference TRBV5-1 and TRBJ2-1): KAGVTQTPRYLIKTRGQQVTLSCSPISGHRSVSWYQQTPGQGLQFLFEYFSETQRNKGNFPGRFSGRQFSNSRSEMNVSTLELGDSALYLCASSAYSSGGFNEQFFGPGTRLTVL.

This clone was seen many times. Other nucleotide sequences from this sample produce the same CDR3. The chain uses TRBV6-1 and TRBJ2-1; the match to TRBD1 covers 8 bases. CDR1 is MNHNS, CDR2 SASEGT, per germline. V trimming: 2 bases; J trimming: 4 bases; junction bases outside the gene matches: 4. This CDR3 has 15 residues. In DNA form, the CDR3 reads TGTGCCAGCAGTGAAACAGGGGGATCATACAATGAGCAGTTCTTC. Translating it yields CASSETGGSYNEQFF.

The chain couples TRBV5-6 to TRBJ1-2; D not certain. There are 13 residues in the CDR3. The germline gives CDR1 SGHDT, CDR2 YYEEEE. The V and J ends lost 4 bases and 4 bases respectively, with 11 bases between them. CDR3: CASSQRGFYGYTF. The CDR3 region has the DNA TGTGCCAGCAGCCAGAGAGGGTTCTATGGCTACACCTTC.

The rearrangement joins TRBV11-2 to TRBJ1-2; D may be TRBD1 (5 bases). Trimming left V 8 bases short and J 7 bases short, with 14 bases between. The CDR3 has 12 amino acids. Germline values: CDR1 SGHAT, CDR2 FQNNGV. The CDR3 is CASEGGGSGYTF. CDR3 nucleotides: TGTGCCAGCGAGGGTGGGGGGTCTGGCTACACCTTC.

The chain is built from TRBV11-2 and TRBJ1-1, with D perhaps matching TRBD1 (5 bases). CDR3 length: 15 residues. V lost 3 bases and J lost 0, with 11 bases in between. CDR1 SGHAT and CDR2 FQNNGV come from the germline V gene. CDR3 loop: CASSFVAGLNTEAFF. The CDR3, as DNA: TGTGCCAGCAGCTTCGTGGCAGGGCTGAACACTGAAGCTTTCTTT.

V usage is TRBV6-5 and J usage is TRBJ1-2, with a possible D match to TRBD1 (6 bases). Trimming took 4 bases from V and 0 from J, leaving 15 bases between them. There are 16 residues in the CDR3. CDR1 MNHEY and CDR2 SVGAGI come from the germline V gene. Written as DNA, the CDR3 is TGTGCCAGCAGTTCCCCCCCGGGGGGCGCTAACTATGGCTACACCTTC. Protein sequence: CASSSPPGGANYGYTF.